Following are 13 T cell receptor beta chains from one sample sequenced in a study of CD8 T cells in ankylosing spondylitis. From the 5' RACE reads, TCRdb called clonotypes with MiXCR, one entry per CDR3 protein. The sample holds 300,000 to 350,000 distinct CDR3 sequences, around 21% seen once. The sample was blood, either unsorted or a sorted T cell fraction (not recorded which). The receptor set was obtained from a female donor with ankylosing spondylitis or in good health (not recorded which).

This chain connects TRBV7-2 to TRBJ2-3; D call uncertain. The CDR3 has 13 amino acids. Germline assignment: CDR1 SGHTA and CDR2 FQGNSA. The germline V and J ends were trimmed by 0 bases and 2 bases, with 3 bases remaining between them. This CDR3 reads CASSLAVTDTQYF. The CDR3 coding sequence is TGTGCCAGCAGCTTAGCTGTCACAGATACGCAGTATTTT.

This clonotype was seen more than once but under ten times. The rearrangement links TRBV12-3 or TRBV12-4 to TRBJ2-5; the D is unclear. Trimming removed 5 bases from V and 7 bases from J, with 26 bases in between. This CDR3 spans 17 amino acids. Here the CDR3 reads CASSPIPTGPKIGTQYF. The CDR3, as DNA: TGTGCCAGCAGTCCTATCCCAACCGGGCCCAAAATAGGGACCCAGTACTTC.

This clonotype was seen many times. This chain connects TRBV20-1 to TRBJ1-2; TRBD1 matches 7 bases. The CDR3 is 19 amino acids. Germline CDR1 DFQATT, CDR2 SNEGSKA (reference sequence). Trimming cost V 2 bases and J 4 bases; bases outside gene matches: 22. CDR3 coding DNA: TGCAGTGCTAGAACTTTGACCCGGGACAGAATAGAATTTCTCTATGGCTACACCTTC. Its protein is CSARTLTRDRIEFLYGYTF.

This clonotype was seen a handful of times. The chain combines TRBV10-3 with TRBJ2-7; weak D call: TRBD1 (6 bases). V was clipped by 6 bases and J by 6 bases, with 21 bases between them. The CDR3 is made up of 15 amino acids. The germline V gene encodes CDR1 ENHRY and CDR2 SYGVKD. The CDR3 coding sequence is TGTGCCATCAGACTGACAGGCTCCCTGGCTGGCGAGCAGTACTTC. It yields the protein CAIRLTGSLAGEQYF.

In its sample, this clonotype was seen many times. The rearrangement links TRBV12-3 or TRBV12-4 to TRBJ2-1; D is unresolved. This CDR3 spans 12 amino acids. V dropped 2 bases and J dropped 10 bases, with 9 bases sitting between them. In DNA form, the CDR3 reads TGTGCCAGCAGTTTATGGCGGAAGGAGCAGTTCTTC. This gives the protein CASSLWRKEQFF.

This clonotype showed up just a few times. The chain recombines TRBV20-1 with TRBJ1-5; D possibly corresponds to TRBD1 (6 bases). The CDR3 totals 15 residues. CDR1 and CDR2 from the germline V gene are DFQATT and SNEGSKA (reference sequence). V was shortened by 1 base and J by 0 bases, with 10 bases between the two germline ends. CDR3 in DNA: TGCAGTGCTAGAGCATACAGGGATAGCAATCAGCCCCAGCATTTT. The encoded protein is CSARAYRDSNQPQHF.

This chain links TRBV20-1 with TRBJ2-5, with 9 bases fitting TRBD2. CDR1 and CDR2 (germline): DFQATT, SNEGSKA (reference sequence). The CDR3 length is 13 residues. Losses at the gene ends were 3 bases for V and 7 bases for J; bases not matched to a gene: 6. This CDR3 is CSASRSGSRTQYF. The CDR3 nucleotides are TGCAGTGCTAGTCGTAGCGGGAGTCGGACCCAGTACTTC.

A few counts support this clonotype. This rearrangement joins TRBV11-2 to TRBJ2-7, with D unresolved. Trimming took 2 bases from V and 7 from J, leaving 6 bases between them. Germline V CDR1 and CDR2: SGHAT, FQNNGV. CDR3 size: 11 residues. The CDR3 DNA reads as TGTGCCAGCAGCTTACAGACAGAGCAGTACTTC. Translating it yields CASSLQTEQYF. Looking up the rest from reference TRBV11-2 and TRBJ2-7 gives the full variable domain: EAGVAQSPRYKIIEKRQSVAFWCNPISGHATLYWYQQILGQGPKLLIQFQNNGVVDDSQLPKDRFSAERLKGVDSTLKIQPAKLEDSAVYLCASSLQTEQYFGPGTRLTVT.

The chain joins TRBV24-1 to TRBJ1-2, with D unresolved. V dropped 4 bases and J dropped 3 bases, with 5 bases sitting between them. From germline, CDR1 is KGHDR and CDR2 SFDVKD. This CDR3 spans 12 amino acids. The CDR3 DNA sequence: TGTGCCACCAGTGAACACGACTATGGCTACACCTTC. Amino acid sequence: CATSEHDYGYTF.

This clonotype was picked up many times. V is TRBV29-1 and J is TRBJ1-5, with 10 nucleotides matching TRBD1. With 6 bases clipped from V and 11 bases from J, the junction kept 10 bases outside the gene matches. The germline V gene has CDR1 SQVTM and CDR2 ANQGSEA. This CDR3 comprises 13 residues. CDR3 sequence reads: CSVLGDRGGSQHF. The CDR3 nucleotides read TGCAGCGTCTTGGGGGACAGGGGAGGGTCCCAGCATTTT.

This clonotype showed up just a few times. The rearrangement links TRBV5-5 to TRBJ2-6, with 7 bases matching TRBD1. V was clipped by 4 bases and J by 0 bases; unmatched bases: 7. The CDR3 is made up of 17 amino acids. Germline lookup yields CDR1 SGHKS and CDR2 YYEKEE (reference sequence). CDR3 sequence reads: CASSAVRDSSGANVLTF. The CDR3 DNA is TGTGCCAGCAGCGCCGTTAGGGACAGCTCTGGGGCCAACGTCCTGACTTTC.

This clonotype turned up a few times. The chain uses TRBV7-2 and TRBJ1-2, with D tentatively TRBD1 (5 bases). Trimming stripped 4 bases from V and 4 bases from J, with 13 bases between. Germline CDR1 and CDR2: SGHTA and FQGNSA. The CDR3 totals 14 residues. CDR3 region: CASSSPGRIYGYTF. CDR3 sequence (DNA): TGTGCCAGCAGCTCCCCAGGGAGGATCTATGGCTACACCTTC.

A few counts support this clonotype. The chain recombines TRBV27 with TRBJ2-3; D is perhaps TRBD1 (5 bases). The CDR3 is 14 amino acids. Trimming left V 4 bases short and J 7 bases short, with 15 bases between. Per the germline V gene, CDR1 is MNHEY and CDR2 is SMNVEV (reference sequence). The CDR3 reads CASSYRQPGYTQYF. The DNA of the CDR3 is TGTGCCAGCAGTTATCGACAGCCGGGCTATACGCAGTATTTT.